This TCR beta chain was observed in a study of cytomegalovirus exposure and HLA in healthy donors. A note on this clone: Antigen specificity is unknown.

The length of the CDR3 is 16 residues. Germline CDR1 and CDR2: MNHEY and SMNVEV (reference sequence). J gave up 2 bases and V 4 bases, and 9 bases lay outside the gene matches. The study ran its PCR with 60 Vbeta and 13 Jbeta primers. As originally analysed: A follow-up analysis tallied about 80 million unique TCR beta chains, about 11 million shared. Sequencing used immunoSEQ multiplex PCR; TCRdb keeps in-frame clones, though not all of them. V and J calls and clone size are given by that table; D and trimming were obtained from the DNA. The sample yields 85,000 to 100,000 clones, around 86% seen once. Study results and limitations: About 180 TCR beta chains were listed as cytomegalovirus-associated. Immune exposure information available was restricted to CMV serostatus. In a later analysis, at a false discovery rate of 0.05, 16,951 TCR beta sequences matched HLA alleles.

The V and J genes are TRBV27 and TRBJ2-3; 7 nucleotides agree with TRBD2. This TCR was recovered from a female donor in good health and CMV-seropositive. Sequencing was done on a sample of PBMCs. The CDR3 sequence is CASSYIAGTFTDTQYF. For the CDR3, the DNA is TGTGCCAGCAGTTACATAGCGGGCACTTTCACAGATACGCAGTATTTT.